These 30 T cell receptor beta chains were sequenced from one sample in a study of blood T cell repertoires in COVID-19. Clones were read by immunoSEQ multiplex PCR, and TCRdb kept only the in-frame ones, dropping some. The sample carries tens of thousands of clones, approximately 90% recorded once. Sample: peripheral blood. These receptors originate from a human donor with active COVID-19. The donor label of this sample is uncertain.

The chain employs TRBV27 and TRBJ2-1; TRBD2 agrees at 13 bases. There are 16 residues in the CDR3. The ends lost 3 bases at V and 8 bases at J; junction bases unmatched: 7. Germline CDR1 reads MNHEY; CDR2 reads SMNVEV (reference sequence). Here the CDR3 reads CASSFPGTSGNDEQFF. In DNA, the CDR3 is TGTGCCAGCAGTTTCCCCGGGACTAGCGGGAACGATGAGCAGTTCTTC.

The rearrangement joins TRBV29-1 to TRBJ1-4, with TRBD1 matching over 9 bases. CDR3 length: 15 amino acids. J gave up 6 bases and V 2 bases, and 7 bases lay outside the gene matches. CDR1 is SQVTM, CDR2 ANQGSEA, per germline. The chain's CDR3 is CSVEWTGDGDEKLFF. DNA for the CDR3: TGCAGCGTTGAATGGACAGGGGACGGGGATGAAAAACTGTTTTTT.

This clone was picked up one time. The rearrangement links TRBV5-5 to TRBJ2-7, with TRBD2 matching 7 bases. J gave up 3 bases and V 4 bases, and 10 bases lay outside the gene matches. The length of the CDR3 is 15 residues. The germline CDR1 and CDR2 sequences are SGHKS and YYEKEE (reference sequence). CDR3: CASSLGRDANYEQYF. The DNA for the CDR3 is TGTGCCAGCAGCCTGGGGAGGGATGCTAACTACGAGCAGTACTTC.

CDR3 protein: CASSLRHRSSGNTIYF. CDR3 nucleotide sequence: TGTGCCAGCAGCTTAAGGCACAGAAGCTCTGGAAACACCATATATTTT. This sequence joins TRBV11-2 and TRBJ1-3, with D uncertain. V gave up 2 bases and J gave up 0 bases, with 11 bases separating them. Looked up from germline, CDR1 is SGHAT and CDR2 is FQNNGV. The CDR3 has 16 residues. Complete variable domain (other parts from reference TRBV11-2 and TRBJ1-3): EAGVAQSPRYKIIEKRQSVAFWCNPISGHATLYWYQQILGQGPKLLIQFQNNGVVDDSQLPKDRFSAERLKGVDSTLKIQPAKLEDSAVYLCASSLRHRSSGNTIYFGEGSWLTVV.

This sequence joins TRBV24-1 and TRBJ2-1; D is perhaps TRBD2 (5 bases). The CDR3 totals 13 residues. CDR1 KGHDR and CDR2 SFDVKD come from the germline V gene. V dropped 5 bases and J dropped 4 bases, with 8 bases sitting between them. DNA for the CDR3: TGTGCCACCAGTGCTGGACTTTACAATGAGCAGTTCTTC. Residues: CATSAGLYNEQFF.

The chain couples TRBV28 to TRBJ2-5; TRBD1 might be the D (5 bases). The CDR3 totals 14 residues. Trimming stripped 3 bases from V and 2 bases from J, with 10 bases between. CDR1 MDHEN and CDR2 SYDVKM come from the germline V gene. CDR3 in amino acids: CASSFQQEQETQYF. CDR3 sequence (DNA): TGTGCCAGCAGTTTTCAACAGGAACAAGAGACCCAGTACTTC.

The rearrangement uses TRBV5-1 and TRBJ2-1; 8 bases match TRBD2. This CDR3 region has 16 residues. Looked up from germline, CDR1 is SGHRS and CDR2 is YFSETQ. V gave up 0 bases and J gave up 3 bases; unmatched junction bases: 5. The CDR3 DNA follows: TGCGCCAGCAGCTTGGCCGTCAGCGGGGGCTACAATGAGCAGTTCTTC. This codes for CASSLAVSGGYNEQFF.

V is TRBV29-1 and J is TRBJ2-1, with TRBD2 identical over 13 bases. V gave up 5 bases and J gave up 4 bases; unmatched junction bases: 5. The CDR3 is 15 amino acids. Germline CDR1 is SQVTM and CDR2 is ANQGSEA. CDR3: CSVRTSGGSYNEQFF. For the CDR3, the DNA is TGCAGCGTTCGGACTAGCGGGGGATCTTACAATGAGCAGTTCTTC.

Remarks on this clone: Other DNA sequences in this specimen translate into the identical CDR3. The chain links TRBV7-9 to TRBJ2-7; the D is unclear. The ends were cut back, 3 bases at V and 1 base at J, with 7 bases in the middle. The CDR3 spans 13 residues. The germline V gene has CDR1 SEHNR and CDR2 FQNEAQ (reference sequence). The CDR3, as DNA: TGTGCCAGCAGCTTGGGCCGATCCTACGAGCAGTACGTC. This encodes CASSLGRSYEQYV.

The genes are TRBV19 and TRBJ2-7; 8 bases are shared with TRBD1. The CDR3 length is 16 residues. The J segment lost 2 bases and the V segment lost 8 bases, leaving 14 bases of the junction unmatched. Germline CDR1 LNHDA, CDR2 SQIVND (reference sequence). CDR3 amino acids: CASVTTLMDRAYEQYV. CDR3 DNA sequence: TGTGCCAGTGTTACAACCTTGATGGACAGGGCCTACGAGCAGTACGTC.

The chain has TRBV6-6 and TRBJ1-4; weak D call: TRBD1 (6 bases). Trimming stripped 6 bases from V and 8 bases from J, with 22 bases between. Germline V gene sequence: CDR1 MNHNY, CDR2 SVGAGI (reference sequence). This CDR3 is built from 16 residues. CDR3 DNA sequence: TGTGCCAGCAGGCAGACAGGCTCTGCATTAGGGGAAAAACTGTTTTTT. This encodes CASRQTGSALGEKLFF.

The gene calls are TRBV11-2 and TRBJ1-1; no firm D call. The CDR3 is 13 amino acids. From germline, CDR1 is SGHAT and CDR2 FQNNGV. V lost 2 bases, J lost 1 base, and 5 bases lay in between. CDR3 bases: TGTGCCAGCAGCTTACTACGGAACACTGAAGCTTTCTTT. It yields the protein CASSLLRNTEAFF.

The J gene is TRBJ1-2, the V gene TRBV7-2; weak D call: TRBD1 (5 bases). The germline V and J ends were trimmed by 5 bases and 5 bases, with 15 bases remaining between them. The length of the CDR3 is 14 residues. Per the germline V gene, CDR1 is SGHTA and CDR2 is FQGNSA. In nucleotides, the CDR3 is TGTGCCAGCAGCCTCGGACAAGGGTGGTATGGCTACACCTTC. Its protein product is CASSLGQGWYGYTF.

The chain carries TRBV3-1 (or the pseudogene TRBV3-2) and TRBJ2-5; 9 bases are a match to TRBD1. The germline gives CDR1 LGHDT, CDR2 YNNKEL (reference sequence). This CDR3 has 14 amino acids. V lost 3 bases, J lost 6 bases, and 5 bases stayed unmatched. The CDR3 DNA reads TGTGCCAGCAGCCACCGACAGGGGGGCCAGACCCAGTACTTC. This encodes CASSHRQGGQTQYF.

This chain connects TRBV28 to TRBJ2-1; 10 bases align to TRBD2. With V trimmed by 5 bases and J by 3 bases, 10 bases remained unmatched. CDR3 length: 17 residues. Germline loops: CDR1 MDHEN, CDR2 SYDVKM. The CDR3 DNA reads as TGTGCCAGCAGTCCTTGGGGTAGCGGGAGGTACTACAATGAGCAGTTCTTC. Encoded protein: CASSPWGSGRYYNEQFF.

The rearrangement links TRBV3-1 (or the pseudogene TRBV3-2) to TRBJ2-5, with D possibly TRBD2 on 5 matching bases. Trimming stripped 3 bases from V and 7 bases from J, with 15 bases between. Per the germline V gene, CDR1 is LGHDT and CDR2 is YNNKEL (reference sequence). The CDR3 runs to 14 residues. The CDR3 DNA sequence: TGTGCCAGCAGCCACGGACTCCCCAAAGGGACCCAGTACTTC. This translates into CASSHGLPKGTQYF.

This chain uses TRBV19 with TRBJ1-5; D call uncertain. Germline V gene data show CDR1 as LNHDA and CDR2 as SQIVND (reference sequence). This CDR3 has 15 amino acids. With 5 bases removed from V and 1 base from J, the gap between germline ends came to 12 bases. The CDR3 DNA is TGTGCCAGTAGTTCCCAGGACTTAAGCAATCAGCCCCAGCATTTT. This translates into CASSSQDLSNQPQHF. The complete variable domain, with remaining parts taken from reference TRBV19 and TRBJ1-5, reads DGGITQSPKYLFRKEGQNVTLSCEQNLNHDAMYWYRQDPGQGLRLIYYSQIVNDFQKGDIAEGYSVSREKKESFPLTVTSAQKNPTAFYLCASSSQDLSNQPQHFGDGTRLSIL.

The V and J genes are TRBV5-1 and TRBJ2-5; a weak D match, TRBD1 (6 bases). Trimming took 4 bases from V and 14 from J, leaving 24 bases between them. CDR1 SGHRS and CDR2 YFSETQ come from the germline V gene. This CDR3 has 14 amino acids. The CDR3 coding sequence is TGCGCCAGCAGCGAGAGCCCGGGACAAACTTCCGATTACTTC. This encodes CASSESPGQTSDYF.

To note about this clone: The sample contains more than one DNA sequence encoding this CDR3. The chain combines TRBV29-1 with TRBJ2-7, with 7 bases aligning to TRBD1. This CDR3 has 12 residues. From germline, CDR1 is SQVTM and CDR2 ANQGSEA. V gave up 3 bases and J gave up 1 base; unmatched junction bases: 0. CDR3 amino acids: CSVEGQSYEQYF. CDR3 coding DNA: TGCAGCGTTGAGGGACAGTCCTACGAGCAGTACTTC.

CDR3 sequence: CASSSRIVKGVGELFF. DNA for the CDR3: TGTGCCAGCAGCTCCCGGATAGTTAAGGGAGTGGGGGAGCTGTTTTTT. V is TRBV11-2 and J is TRBJ2-2; weak D call: TRBD2 (5 bases). The CDR3 totals 16 residues. Germline V gene sequence: CDR1 SGHAT, CDR2 FQNNGV. Trimming stripped 4 bases from V and 8 bases from J, with 20 bases between.

This clone was detected a few times. The V gene is TRBV7-9, the J gene TRBJ1-3; D is ambiguous. This CDR3 is 14 amino acids long. V gave up 3 bases and J gave up 4 bases, with 10 bases separating them. CDR1 and CDR2 (germline): SEHNR, FQNEAQ (reference sequence). For the CDR3, the DNA is TGTGCCAGCAGCTTTCGGCCACAGGGAAACACCATATATTTT. Translation: CASSFRPQGNTIYF.

The CDR3 DNA is TGTGCCAGCAGCTTGCCAGGGGGAGGCGAGACCCAGTACTTC. As protein: CASSLPGGGETQYF. V and J are TRBV7-9 and TRBJ2-5, with a possible D match to TRBD1 (7 bases). This CDR3 region has 14 residues. Germline lookup yields CDR1 SEHNR and CDR2 FQNEAQ (reference sequence). V was trimmed by 3 bases and J by 5 bases, leaving 13 bases between them.

The rearrangement joins TRBV10-2 to TRBJ2-7, with TRBD1 matching 8 bases. CDR3 size: 15 residues. CDR1 WSHSY and CDR2 SAAADI come from the germline V gene. V shed 5 bases, J shed 2 bases, and the junction held 8 bases outside the gene matches. CDR3 sequence reads: CASSPDRGRTYEQYV. Here the CDR3 DNA reads TGCGCCAGCAGTCCAGACAGGGGACGTACCTACGAGCAGTACGTC.

CDR3 coding DNA: TGCAGCGTGACTGCGGCGGTTGCGGGAGCGGGTACGCAGTATTTT. Its translation: CSVTAAVAGAGTQYF. The chain has TRBV29-1 and TRBJ2-3; 7 positions agree with TRBD2. CDR3 length: 15 amino acids. Germline CDR1 SQVTM, CDR2 ANQGSEA. V shed 6 bases, J shed 8 bases, and the junction held 17 bases outside the gene matches.

This rearrangement joins TRBV11-2 to TRBJ1-6; D is possibly TRBD1 (6 bases). CDR3 length equals 15 residues. Between the trimmed V and J ends, which lost 7 bases and 3 bases, there was a span of 13 bases. CDR1 is SGHAT, CDR2 FQNNGV, per germline. The CDR3 coding sequence is TGTGCCAGCACCATCGAGACAGGCTATAATTCACCCCTCCACTTT. As protein: CASTIETGYNSPLHF.

The chain uses TRBV9 and TRBJ2-1, with no clear D. V gave up 0 bases and J gave up 0 bases, with 7 bases separating them. The germline V gene encodes CDR1 SGDLS and CDR2 YYNGEE. The CDR3 consists of 15 residues. The CDR3: CASSVAESSYNEQFF. The DNA of the CDR3 is TGTGCCAGCAGCGTAGCCGAGAGCTCCTACAATGAGCAGTTCTTC.

The chain combines TRBV30 with TRBJ2-7; a possible D gene is TRBD1 (6 bases). CDR1 and CDR2 (germline): GTSNPN, SVGIG (reference sequence). The V end lost 0 bases, the J end lost 5 bases, and 17 bases lay between the germline ends. The CDR3 extends over 15 amino acids. The DNA for the CDR3 is TGTGCCTGGAGTGTCGGGCAGGGGATTGGGGACGAGCAGTACTTC. Amino acid sequence: CAWSVGQGIGDEQYF.

This rearrangement joins TRBV7-9 to TRBJ1-2; 9 bases line up with TRBD1. CDR3 length equals 18 residues. Trimming removed 5 bases from V and 0 bases from J; junction bases left unmatched: 13. Germline V gene data show CDR1 as SEHNR and CDR2 as FQNEAQ (reference sequence). CDR3 loop: CASSTRGRDRDPNYGYTF. DNA for the CDR3: TGTGCCAGCAGCACAAGGGGTAGGGACAGGGACCCTAACTATGGCTACACCTTC.

This sequence joins TRBV27 and TRBJ1-6, with 11 bases lining up with TRBD1. The CDR3 has 16 amino acids. Per the germline V gene, CDR1 is MNHEY and CDR2 is SMNVEV (reference sequence). J gave up 10 bases and V 0 bases, and 5 bases lay outside the gene matches. The CDR3 region is CASSLSGQGAGSPLHF. The CDR3 DNA reads TGTGCCAGCAGTTTATCCGGACAGGGGGCGGGGTCACCCCTCCACTTT.

The V call is TRBV5-4, the J call TRBJ1-1; TRBD1 is a possible D gene (5 bases). Germline V gives CDR1 SGHNT, CDR2 YYREEE (reference sequence). With 1 base removed from V and 4 bases from J, the gap between germline ends came to 14 bases. The CDR3 runs to 15 residues. CDR3: CASSLWDLGSTEAFF. The CDR3 nucleotides read TGTGCCAGCAGCTTGTGGGACTTGGGATCCACTGAAGCTTTCTTT.